The 2 T cell receptor beta chains given below trace back to one sample, sequenced in a study of CD8+ T cells in alopecia areata. The sample's treatment: oral pan-JAK inhibitor, 5-10 mg twice daily. RNA was isolated and reverse transcribed to cDNA, the sequencing template. Sequencing was performed with immunoSEQ multiplex PCR; in TCRdb, only in-frame clones are kept and a portion is missing. The data contain about 140,000 clones, roughly nine tenths of them singletons. This material consisted of CD8+ T cells sorted from blood, taken at week 4, from a patient treated with tofacitinib. The receptors stem from a human donor with alopecia areata.

The chain recombines TRBV5-6 with TRBJ2-5, with D uncertain. V dropped 2 bases and J dropped 3 bases, with 8 bases sitting between them. CDR1 and CDR2 (germline): SGHDT, YYEEEE. This CDR3 comprises 13 residues. CDR3 coding DNA: TGTGCCAGCAGCTTAATAATAGAAGAGACCCAGTACTTC. As protein: CASSLIIEETQYF.

For the CDR3, the DNA is TGTGCCAGCAGCTTAGAGTTTAGCGGGTTCGTGGATACGCAGTATTTT. Protein product: CASSLEFSGFVDTQYF. The chain employs TRBV11-2 and TRBJ2-3, with 7 positions matching TRBD2. This CDR3 is built from 16 residues. The V and J ends lost 0 bases and 6 bases, in that order; junction bases with no gene match: 9. Germline values: CDR1 SGHAT, CDR2 FQNNGV.